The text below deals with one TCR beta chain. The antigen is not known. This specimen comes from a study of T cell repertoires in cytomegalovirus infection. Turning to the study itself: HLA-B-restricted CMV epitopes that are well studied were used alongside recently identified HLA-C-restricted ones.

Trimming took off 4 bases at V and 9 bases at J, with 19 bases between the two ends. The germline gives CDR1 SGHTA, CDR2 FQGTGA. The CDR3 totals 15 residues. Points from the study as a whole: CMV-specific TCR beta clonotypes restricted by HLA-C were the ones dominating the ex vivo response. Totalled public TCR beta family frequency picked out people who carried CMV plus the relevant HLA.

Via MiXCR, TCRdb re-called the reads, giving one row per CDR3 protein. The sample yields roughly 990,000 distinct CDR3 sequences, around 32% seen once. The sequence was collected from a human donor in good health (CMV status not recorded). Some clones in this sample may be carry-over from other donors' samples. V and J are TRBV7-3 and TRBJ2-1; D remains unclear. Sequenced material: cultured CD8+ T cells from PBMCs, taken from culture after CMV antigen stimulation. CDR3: CASSSRAPVRGEQFF. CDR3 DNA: TGTGCCAGCAGCTCCCGGGCCCCAGTACGAGGTGAGCAGTTCTTC.